This T cell receptor (beta chain) was observed in a study of cytomegalovirus exposure and HLA in healthy donors. General study points: Only CMV serostatus was available as immune exposure information. Later work found that TCR association rates differed between HLA loci; DRB1 had the most and HLA-C the fewest.

CDR1 is MNHEY and CDR2 is SVGAGI in the germline V gene. This CDR3 comprises 15 residues. V lost 6 bases to trimming and J lost 4 bases, with 19 bases between them. PCR primers comprised 60 Vbeta and 13 Jbeta primers. This table comes from immunoSEQ multiplex PCR, and its TCRdb copy is limited to in-frame clones, with some not included. The table includes 100,000 to 150,000 clones, around 81% detected once. As concerns this clone: Its specificity is not known.

The chain has TRBV6-5 and TRBJ2-7, with TRBD1 as a possible D gene (5 bases). The sequencing input was PBMCs. The TCR sequence derives from a man in his late teens or twenties in good health and CMV-seronegative. The CDR3, as DNA: TGTGCCAGCAGCATCTCAGGGATCGACTCTTACGAGCAGTACTTC. It encodes CASSISGIDSYEQYF.